This TCR beta chain was captured by sequencing in a study of metastatic and nonmetastatic thyroid tumors. Whole-study context: Samples came from malignant and benign thyroid patients, and repertoires were compared across blood and tumor or nodule tissue. Study findings and constraints: Malignant thyroid tumors reportedly had TCR beta diversity that was significantly higher than in benign nodules, in blood and tumor.

The CDR3 length is 15 residues. The germline V gene has CDR1 SGDLS and CDR2 YYNGEE. With 0 bases clipped from V and 7 bases from J, the junction kept 8 bases outside the gene matches. This clone came up many times. Its target is unknown. MiXCR re-clonotyped the PCR reads for TCRdb. The sample records around 40,000 clones, 26% being singletons. No treatment of any kind had been given to any patient before thyroid surgery. Sequenced sample: blood. The receptor was isolated from a female donor with papillary thyroid cancer or a benign thyroid nodule (not recorded which). Some clones in this sample may be carry-over from other donors' samples. The J gene is TRBJ2-7, the V gene TRBV9, with 9 nucleotides matching TRBD2. DNA of the CDR3: TGTGCCAGCAGCGTAGGTGGCCTAGCGGGAACGGAGCAGTACTTC. It is translated as CASSVGGLAGTEQYF.